This T cell receptor beta chain was sequenced during a study of shared clonotypes between healthy human individuals. The wider study: A donor's plate count was three for CD4 naive and three for CD4 memory; CD8 naive had two and CD8 memory one.

Findings of the study overall: The authors sampled blood alone, and tissue repertoires likely differ.

The V and J ends lost 5 bases and 3 bases, in that order; junction bases with no gene match: 3. CDR1 and CDR2 from the germline V gene are MNHEY and SVGAGI. The CDR3 is 13 amino acids. CD4+ cells were split into CD45RA+ naive and CD45RA-negative memory subsets. This clone occurred once. What it binds is unknown. Using immunoSEQ multiplex PCR, the repertoire was profiled, and TCRdb retains in-frame clones only, with some absent. The data hold about 2.3 million clones, with 80% to 95% observed a single time. The J gene is TRBJ2-7, the V gene TRBV6-5, with 8 bases fitting TRBD2. The sequenced sample consisted of naive CD4+ T cells from PBMCs. The subset was: CD45RA+ positively selected. The origin of this receptor is a man aged 18 to 35 in good health. Some clones in this sample may be carry-over from other donors' samples. CDR3 nucleotides: TGTGCCAGCAGTCGACTAGCGTTCTACGAGCAGTACTTC. Translated: CASSRLAFYEQYF.